Each of the 26 T cell receptor beta chains below was sequenced from the same sample in a study of spatial heterogeneity in lung cancer (dated by TCRdb to 2018 to 2020). Libraries were constructed by 5' RACE. The reads were generated on a NextSeq 500. TCRdb trimmed public reads at Q25 via fastp, called clones via MiXCR and kept in-frame beta chains. Identical CDR3 proteins give one entry, which carries the most common genes and DNA. The sample data list about 94,000 distinct CDR3 sequences, and just under 20% of these were observed just once. The top ten clonotypes cover 20% to 25% of the sample. The time point label, as the study defines it: blood at routine non-recurrence follow-up after resection. Specimen: PBMCs, collected at follow-up. These receptors were obtained from a male donor with early-stage non-small cell lung cancer.

The chain uses TRBV12-3 or TRBV12-4 and TRBJ2-2; D call uncertain. V dropped 3 bases and J dropped 6 bases, with 17 bases sitting between them. The length of the CDR3 is 16 residues. The CDR3 nucleotides are TGTGCCAGCAGTTTTAACGGTGGCTTTCCTCCCGGGGAGCTGTTTTTT. Translated, it gives CASSFNGGFPPGELFF.

This clonotype was found a few times. CDR3 coding DNA: TGCAGTGCTAGGGGGAACATTCAGTACTTC. It encodes CSARGNIQYF. The J gene is TRBJ2-4, the V gene TRBV20-1; D is unresolved. V gave up 3 bases and J gave up 7 bases, with 4 bases separating them. Germline CDR1 DFQATT, CDR2 SNEGSKA (reference sequence). This CDR3 spans 10 amino acids.

This clonotype is medium-sized by share. The V and J genes are TRBV11-1 and TRBJ2-1; TRBD2 aligns across 9 bases. Germline trimming cut 4 bases from V and 8 bases from J; bases unmatched to any gene: 6. The germline V gene encodes CDR1 SGHAT and CDR2 FQDESV (reference sequence). This CDR3 spans 14 amino acids. CDR3 DNA: TGTGCCAGCAGCTCTAGCGGGAAGGGGGATGAGCAGTTCTTC. Translating it yields CASSSSGKGDEQFF.

This clonotype showed up just a few times. The J gene is TRBJ2-2, the V gene TRBV5-1, with a tentative D call TRBD1 (5 bases). V was pared by 4 bases and J by 2 bases, with 15 bases between. From germline, CDR1 is SGHRS and CDR2 YFSETQ. There are 16 residues in the CDR3. The CDR3, as DNA: TGCGCCAGCAGCGATAAAGGGGCCCTTAACACCGGGGAGCTGTTTTTT. Its protein is CASSDKGALNTGELFF.

V and J are TRBV4-3 and TRBJ1-6; D ambiguous. This CDR3 contains 13 residues. From germline, CDR1 is LGHNA and CDR2 YSLEER. V was pared by 1 base and J by 7 bases, with 5 bases between. In nucleotides, the CDR3 is TGCGCCAGCAGCCAAGGGGTAAATTCACCCCTCCACTTT. This codes for CASSQGVNSPLHF.

This clonotype was seen a few times. The V and J genes are TRBV29-1 and TRBJ1-2; 9 bases line up with TRBD1. V shed 7 bases, J shed 6 bases, and the junction held 6 bases outside the gene matches. The CDR3 covers 12 residues. From germline, CDR1 is SQVTM and CDR2 ANQGSEA. CDR3 region: CSGGDRDNGYTF. In nucleotides, the CDR3 is TGCAGCGGGGGGGACAGGGACAATGGCTACACCTTC.

This clonotype has more than one count but fewer than ten. The chain is built from TRBV7-9 and TRBJ2-5; TRBD1 aligns across 7 bases. The CDR3 has 14 residues. Germline loops: CDR1 SEHNR, CDR2 FQNEAQ (reference sequence). J gave up 4 bases and V 5 bases, and 7 bases lay outside the gene matches. Here the CDR3 DNA reads TGTGCCAGCAGCACTAGACAGGGCTCAGAGACCCAGTACTTC. Translated: CASSTRQGSETQYF.

This clonotype has more than one count but fewer than ten. The V call is TRBV2, the J call TRBJ2-1, with a tentative D call TRBD1 (5 bases). Germline values: CDR1 SNHLY, CDR2 FYNNEI. The germline V and J ends were trimmed by 5 bases and 0 bases, with 11 bases remaining between them. The CDR3 has 15 amino acids. The CDR3 nucleotides are TGTGCCAGCAGTACACAGGTTAGCTCCTACAATGAGCAGTTCTTC. Protein sequence: CASSTQVSSYNEQFF. The complete variable domain, with remaining parts taken from reference TRBV2 and TRBJ2-1, reads EPEVTQTPSHQVTQMGQEVILRCVPISNHLYFYWYRQILGQKVEFLVSFYNNEISEKSEIFDDQFSVERPDGSNFTLKIRSTKLEDSAMYFCASSTQVSSYNEQFFGPGTRLTVL.

This clonotype was counted a few times. The chain joins TRBV9 to TRBJ2-1; D may correspond to TRBD1 or TRBD2 (6 bases each). CDR1 SGDLS and CDR2 YYNGEE come from the germline V gene. V was shortened by 6 bases and J by 0 bases, with 10 bases between the two germline ends. The CDR3 is 14 amino acids. Written as DNA, the CDR3 is TGTGCCAGCAAGGGGGGAAGCTCCTACAATGAGCAGTTCTTC. Amino acids: CASKGGSSYNEQFF. Based on the CDR3 plus reference TRBV9 and TRBJ2-1, the full variable domain is DSGVTQTPKHLITATGQRVTLRCSPRSGDLSVYWYQQSLDQGLQFLIQYYNGEERAKGNILERFSAQQFPDLHSELNLSSLELGDSALYFCASKGGSSYNEQFFGPGTRLTVL.

The rearrangement joins TRBV30 to TRBJ2-1, with TRBD2 matching 7 bases. This CDR3 is 14 amino acids long. Trimming took 4 bases from V and 1 from J; bases not matched to a gene: 4. The germline gives CDR1 GTSNPN, CDR2 SVGIG (reference sequence). In DNA form, the CDR3 reads TGTGCCTGGATCGGGGGGAGTTCCTACAATGAGCAGTTCTTC. Its translation: CAWIGGSSYNEQFF.

The chain is built from TRBV19 and TRBJ1-4; D remains unclear. V dropped 6 bases and J dropped 6 bases, with 17 bases sitting between them. CDR1 and CDR2 from the germline V gene are LNHDA and SQIVND (reference sequence). The length of the CDR3 is 15 residues. The CDR3 DNA is TGTGCCAGTAGCCTAGTGGGAGTAGGCGATGAAAAACTGTTTTTT. Protein product: CASSLVGVGDEKLFF.

This clonotype has more than one count but fewer than ten. The chain is built from TRBV20-1 and TRBJ2-7; 7 bases line up with TRBD1. V dropped 4 bases and J dropped 0; count of bases not matched to a gene: 9. Germline CDR1 DFQATT, CDR2 SNEGSKA (reference sequence). The length of the CDR3 is 15 residues. The CDR3 here is CSATPRDRVSYEQYF. The DNA for the CDR3 is TGCAGTGCTACCCCCCGAGACAGGGTCTCCTACGAGCAGTACTTC.

The V call is TRBV6-1, the J call TRBJ2-1; the D is unclear. V was trimmed by 3 bases and J by 7 bases, leaving 4 bases between them. The CDR3 loop spans 11 amino acids. Germline V gives CDR1 MNHNS, CDR2 SASEGT. DNA for the CDR3: TGTGCCAGCAGTGAGGAAAATGAGCAGTTCTTC. Translation gives CASSEENEQFF.

This clonotype has more than one count but fewer than ten. This chain uses TRBV19 with TRBJ1-5; TRBD1 might be the D (6 bases). V gave up 5 bases and J gave up 7 bases, with 15 bases separating them. CDR1 is LNHDA, CDR2 SQIVND, per germline (reference sequence). The CDR3 loop spans 14 amino acids. The CDR3 here is CASSAGGGGQPQHF. The DNA of the CDR3 is TGTGCCAGTAGTGCCGGGGGCGGAGGGCAGCCCCAGCATTTT.

Many counts were recorded for this clonotype. The gene calls are TRBV7-2 and TRBJ2-1; D ambiguous. This CDR3 region has 12 residues. V lost 1 base to trimming and J lost 10 bases, with 8 bases between them. Germline assignment: CDR1 SGHTA and CDR2 FQGNSA. CDR3 amino acids: CASSLGRVEQFF. In DNA form, the CDR3 reads TGTGCCAGCAGCTTAGGTAGGGTGGAGCAGTTCTTC.

The chain uses TRBV2 and TRBJ1-3; D gene unclear. V was cut by 4 bases and J by 7 bases, with 11 bases left in between. Germline V gene lookup returns CDR1 SNHLY and CDR2 FYNNEI. The CDR3 length is 13 residues. CDR3 DNA: TGTGCCAGCAGTGTAGTCGCGGAGAACACCATATATTTT. The encoded protein is CASSVVAENTIYF.

This clonotype was recorded a few times. The rearrangement joins TRBV4-1 to TRBJ2-7; 8 bases are a match to TRBD2. Germline V gives CDR1 MGHRA, CDR2 YSYEKL. The CDR3 totals 15 residues. Trimming cost V 0 bases and J 3 bases; bases outside gene matches: 4. In DNA form, the CDR3 reads TGCGCCAGCAGCCAAGAGCTAGCGGGTCTCTACGAGCAGTACTTC. Residues: CASSQELAGLYEQYF.

The J gene is TRBJ2-5, the V gene TRBV6-5; weak D call: TRBD2 (5 bases). Trimming removed 0 bases at V and 5 bases at J, with 10 bases between. Germline values: CDR1 MNHEY, CDR2 SVGAGI. This CDR3 has 14 amino acids. The CDR3 here is CASSYSRERETQYF. CDR3 DNA: TGTGCCAGCAGTTACTCGAGGGAGCGGGAGACCCAGTACTTC.

V gene TRBV2 combines with J gene TRBJ2-7; D uncertain. The CDR3 totals 14 residues. CDR1 SNHLY and CDR2 FYNNEI come from the germline V gene. V was cut by 2 bases and J by 1 base, with 9 bases left in between. The CDR3 is CASSELHLSYEQYF. The DNA of the CDR3 is TGTGCCAGCAGTGAACTCCACCTTTCCTACGAGCAGTACTTC.

The CDR3 sequence: CSARVLTKTDTQYF. In nucleotides, the CDR3 is TGCAGTGCTAGAGTACTGACTAAGACAGATACGCAGTATTTT. J is TRBJ2-3 and V is TRBV20-1, with D perhaps TRBD2 (5 bases). V lost 1 base to trimming and J lost 3 bases, with 11 bases between them. Germline V lookup: CDR1 DFQATT, CDR2 SNEGSKA (reference sequence). The CDR3 has 14 amino acids.

A few counts support this clonotype. This chain joins TRBV3-1 and TRBJ2-3; 11 bases agree with TRBD2. The germline gives CDR1 LGHDT, CDR2 YNNKEL (reference sequence). The CDR3 sequence is 16 residues long. V trimming: 4 bases; J trimming: 0 bases; junction bases outside the gene matches: 3. CDR3 nucleotides: TGTGCCAGCAGCCGCAGGACTAGCGGGAGCACAGATACGCAGTATTTT. This codes for CASSRRTSGSTDTQYF.

This clonotype was counted between two and nine times. The chain carries TRBV5-5 and TRBJ1-5, with a possible D match to TRBD1 (6 bases). The V and J ends lost 3 bases and 6 bases respectively, with 19 bases between them. CDR3 size: 16 residues. In germline, CDR1 is SGHKS, CDR2 YYEKEE (reference sequence). The CDR3: CASSSIYREGGQPQHF. Written as DNA, the CDR3 is TGTGCCAGCAGCTCCATCTACAGGGAGGGGGGTCAGCCCCAGCATTTT. The variable domain in full, with the rest retrieved from reference TRBV5-5 and TRBJ1-5, is DAGVTQSPTHLIKTRGQQVTLRCSPISGHKSVSWYQQVLGQGPQFIFQYYEKEERGRGNFPDRFSARQFPNYSSELNVNALLLGDSALYLCASSSIYREGGQPQHFGDGTRLSIL.

This clonotype occurred a few times. J is TRBJ2-5 and V is TRBV2; 9 bases match TRBD2. Unmatched junction bases numbered 8, after V lost 7 bases and J lost 2 bases. The CDR3 spans 15 residues. Per germline, CDR1 SNHLY and CDR2 FYNNEI. The CDR3 loop reads CASNPLAGAQETQYF. DNA for the CDR3: TGTGCCAGCAACCCCTTAGCGGGGGCTCAAGAGACCCAGTACTTC. The variable domain in full, with the rest retrieved from reference TRBV2 and TRBJ2-5, is EPEVTQTPSHQVTQMGQEVILRCVPISNHLYFYWYRQILGQKVEFLVSFYNNEISEKSEIFDDQFSVERPDGSNFTLKIRSTKLEDSAMYFCASNPLAGAQETQYFGPGTRLLVL.

This clonotype has only a few counts. J is TRBJ2-1 and V is TRBV20-1, with 8 positions matching TRBD2. The trim removed 0 bases at V and 0 bases at J, leaving 4 bases unmatched. This CDR3 region has 16 residues. Germline V CDR1 and CDR2: DFQATT, SNEGSKA (reference sequence). This CDR3 reads CSARDGLAGSYNEQFF. The CDR3, as DNA: TGCAGTGCTAGAGATGGTCTAGCGGGCTCCTACAATGAGCAGTTCTTC.

The CDR3 region is CASSLDRVSSGSATDTQYF. The DNA of the CDR3 is TGTGCCAGCAGCTTAGATCGAGTGAGTTCGGGGTCGGCCACAGATACGCAGTATTTT. The rearrangement uses TRBV11-2 and TRBJ2-3, with D possibly TRBD2 on 5 matching bases. Germline V gene lookup returns CDR1 SGHAT and CDR2 FQNNGV. The V end was cut by 0 bases, the J end by 2 bases, with 21 bases between. The CDR3 extends over 19 amino acids.

The rearrangement joins TRBV29-1 to TRBJ1-1; maybe TRBD1 (5 bases). The CDR3 has 15 residues. The germline V and J ends were trimmed by 7 bases and 4 bases, with 22 bases remaining between them. Germline V gene data show CDR1 as SQVTM and CDR2 as ANQGSEA. The DNA of the CDR3 is TGCAGCGCCGTAGGTCGCCAGGGTCAGGCCACTGAAGCTTTCTTT. It yields the protein CSAVGRQGQATEAFF.